These 5 T cell receptor beta chains were all obtained from the same sample, sequenced in a study of CD8+ T cells in alopecia areata. Reverse transcription of extracted RNA yielded cDNA, which provided the sequencing template. Using immunoSEQ multiplex PCR, the repertoire was profiled, and TCRdb retains in-frame clones only, with some absent. The sample lists over 200,000 clones, 57% occurring once. The source material was CD4+ T cells sorted from blood, sampled at week 0. These receptor sequences come from a human donor with alopecia areata.

CDR3 in DNA: TGTGCCAGCAGCTTACGGCTTGGTGGCTACACCTTC. This sequence encodes CASSLRLGGYTF. The chain recombines TRBV7-9 with TRBJ1-2; D remains ambiguous. CDR1 and CDR2 from the germline V gene are SEHNR and FQNEAQ (reference sequence). The CDR3 sequence is 12 residues long. Trimming cost V 2 bases and J 7 bases, with 8 bases left between them.

A few counts support this clone. This sequence joins TRBV9 and TRBJ2-1; 10 bases align to TRBD1. Germline V gene sequence: CDR1 SGDLS, CDR2 YYNGEE. CDR3 size: 15 residues. The J segment lost 9 bases and the V segment lost 0 bases, leaving 6 bases of the junction unmatched. CDR3: CASSVGQGAIVEQFF. The CDR3 DNA reads as TGTGCCAGCAGCGTAGGACAGGGGGCAATAGTTGAGCAGTTCTTC.

The CDR3 DNA is TGCAGCGCCGCGGGACATTCCGGGAGGGCAAGGAACGAGCAGTACTTC. This sequence encodes CSAAGHSGRARNEQYF. The J gene is TRBJ2-7, the V gene TRBV29-1, with 8 nucleotides matching TRBD2. Germline V gene data show CDR1 as SQVTM and CDR2 as ANQGSEA. The CDR3 covers 16 residues. The V gene end was trimmed by 7 bases and the J gene end by 5 bases; junction bases not matched to a gene: 19.

This clone has a single count. The CDR3 loop is CATKLAGVSGELFF. CDR3 DNA: TGTGCCACAAAACTAGCGGGAGTGTCCGGGGAGCTGTTTTTT. The J gene is TRBJ2-2, the V gene TRBV6-5; 11 bases are shared with TRBD2. Unmatched junction bases numbered 7, after V lost 10 bases and J lost 6 bases. This CDR3 contains 14 residues. Looked up from germline, CDR1 is MNHEY and CDR2 is SVGAGI.

The chain carries TRBV29-1 and TRBJ1-1; 7 nucleotides agree with TRBD1. The CDR3 totals 14 residues. With V trimmed by 5 bases and J by 1 base, 7 bases remained unmatched. Germline V gene data show CDR1 as SQVTM and CDR2 as ANQGSEA. CDR3: CSVYRGGRNTEAFF. DNA of the CDR3: TGCAGCGTTTACAGGGGCGGAAGGAACACTGAAGCTTTCTTT. The complete variable domain, with remaining parts taken from reference TRBV29-1 and TRBJ1-1, reads SAVISQKPSRDICQRGTSLTIQCQVDSQVTMMFWYRQQPGQSLTLIATANQGSEATYESGFVIDKFPISRPNLTFSTLTVSNMSPEDSSIYLCSVYRGGRNTEAFFGQGTRLTVV.